This T cell receptor (beta chain) is from a study of cytomegalovirus exposure and HLA in healthy donors. Study-wide findings and caveats: Exclusion as indistinguishable affected some V segments, including TRBV6-2 and TRBV6-3. TCR sequences were mostly rare, though some public TCRs occurred in many donors.

PCR primers comprised 60 Vbeta and 13 Jbeta primers. Here immunoSEQ multiplex PCR was the method, and the copy in TCRdb shows in-frame clones only, minus some. In all, the sample yields some 84,000 clones. Germline assignment: CDR1 MNHEY and CDR2 SVGAGI. The CDR3 is 15 amino acids. The V and J ends lost 6 bases and 8 bases, in that order; junction bases with no gene match: 6. Remarks on this clone: Its antigen is not identified.

The source material was PBMCs. This chain connects TRBV6-5 to TRBJ2-1, with 14 bases aligning to TRBD2. This sequence originates from a man between 45 and 60 years old in good health and CMV-seronegative. CDR3 DNA sequence: TGTGCCAGCAGCCGGACTAGCGGGGGGCCCCATGAGCAGTTCTTC. Amino acid sequence: CASSRTSGGPHEQFF.